The TCR beta chain described here comes from a study of cytomegalovirus exposure and HLA in healthy donors. Background on the study: According to later analysis, the same platform produced the 120 validation and over 600 first-cohort repertoires.

Sequencing used immunoSEQ multiplex PCR; TCRdb keeps in-frame clones, though not all of them. The sample records 150,000 to 200,000 clones, around nine tenths being singletons. This clone was counted between two and nine times. The TCR sequence derives from a woman aged 30 to 39 in good health and CMV-seronegative. The sequenced material came from PBMCs.

CDR3 DNA sequence: TGCAGTGGGACAGGGGGCGGTGGCTACACCTTC. Its protein is CSGTGGGGYTF. The V call is TRBV20-1, the J call TRBJ1-2, with 11 bases that match TRBD1. The CDR3 has 11 residues. CDR1 and CDR2 (germline): DFQATT, SNEGSKA (reference sequence). With V trimmed by 7 bases and J by 7 bases, 2 bases remained unmatched.